This T cell receptor beta chain appears in the sequencing data of a study of T-cell reconstitution after alpha-beta-depleted transplantation in children. Overall study findings and caveats: The study traced high day-60 TCRbeta diversity in some patients to surviving recipient T cells and thymic progenitors. By about two months after transplant, alpha-beta T cells reportedly arose from several hundred graft clones that had expanded. At one year after transplant, newly produced T cells mostly accounted for T-cell counts and diversity.

A word on this clonotype: The antigen remains unidentified.

Between the trimmed V and J ends, which lost 7 bases and 9 bases, there was a span of 22 bases. This CDR3 region has 15 residues. Germline CDR1 SGHVS, CDR2 FQNEAQ. Unique molecular identifiers were incorporated into the prepared TCRbeta library. TCRdb reprocessed the PCR reads via MiXCR and lists one record per CDR3 protein. The sample carries about 300,000 distinct CDR3 sequences, around 7.1% recorded once. The chain uses TRBV7-8 and TRBJ2-4; no clear D. The material sequenced was peripheral blood, taken 360 days after TCRalphabeta/CD19-depleted stem cell transplant. This receptor was identified in a female patient aged 2-15 years who had a stem cell transplant for Fanconi anemia, so the T cells may come from the graft donor. As DNA, the CDR3 is TGTGCCAGCATCCCCCTAGAGACCGTACAAGGCATTCAGTACTTC. Its translation: CASIPLETVQGIQYF. The full variable domain, its missing parts supplied by reference TRBV7-8 and TRBJ2-4, is GAGVSQSPRYKVAKRGQDVALRCDPISGHVSLFWYQQALGQGPEFLTYFQNEAQLDKSGLPSDRFFAERPEGSVSTLKIQRTQQEDSAVYLCASIPLETVQGIQYFGAGTRLSVL.